These 18 T cell receptor beta chains were all obtained from the same sample, sequenced in a study of Ad26.COV2.S vaccination and SARS-CoV-2 variants. Only in-frame clones appear in the TCRdb table, and some are missing; sequencing was by immunoSEQ multiplex PCR. The sample has about 400,000 clones; around 89% are singletons. Indicated treatment: about 20 received Ad26.COV2.S at low or high dose, single or two shots; about 5 received placebo; per-sample allocation not given. Sampling happened 63 days after the first vaccine or placebo injection. Sequences were derived from peripheral blood, sampled in a trial of Ad26.COV2.S vaccine versus placebo. The origin of the receptors is a person between 18 and 65 years old who received the Ad26.COV2.S COVID-19 vaccine or a placebo.

This clone occurred once. The V and J genes are TRBV7-8 and TRBJ2-7, with TRBD1 matching 12 bases. Germline trimming cut 5 bases from V and 5 bases from J; bases unmatched to any gene: 7. The germline V gene has CDR1 SGHVS and CDR2 FQNEAQ. The CDR3 runs to 15 residues. CDR3 protein: CASSLTRDRGHEQYF. The CDR3 DNA reads TGTGCCAGCAGCCTTACCCGGGACAGGGGGCACGAGCAGTACTTC. Based on the CDR3 plus reference TRBV7-8 and TRBJ2-7, the full variable domain is GAGVSQSPRYKVAKRGQDVALRCDPISGHVSLFWYQQALGQGPEFLTYFQNEAQLDKSGLPSDRFFAERPEGSVSTLKIQRTQQEDSAVYLCASSLTRDRGHEQYFGPGTRLTVT.

This chain joins TRBV19 and TRBJ2-7; 10 nucleotides match TRBD2. Germline V CDR1 and CDR2: LNHDA, SQIVND (reference sequence). Trimming took 5 bases from V and 2 from J; bases not matched to a gene: 6. The CDR3 extends over 15 amino acids. The CDR3 here is CASSYDGTSAYEQYF. DNA for the CDR3: TGTGCCAGTAGTTACGACGGGACTAGCGCCTACGAGCAGTACTTC.

CDR3 coding DNA: TGTGCCAGCAGTGAAGGGGACACCGGAAACACCATATATTTT. Its translation is CASSEGDTGNTIYF. The V and J genes are TRBV6-1 and TRBJ1-3; a weak D match, TRBD1 (6 bases). Trimming removed 1 base from V and 4 bases from J, with 8 bases in between. There are 14 residues in the CDR3. Germline-derived CDR1 and CDR2 are MNHNS and SASEGT.

This clone occurred once. J is TRBJ2-2 and V is TRBV5-4; TRBD1 or TRBD2 may be the D gene (5 bases each). Trimming took 4 bases from V and 3 from J, leaving 16 bases between them. The length of the CDR3 is 16 residues. Looked up from germline, CDR1 is SGHNT and CDR2 is YYREEE (reference sequence). The CDR3 protein is CASSPSGRLYTGELFF. For the CDR3, the DNA is TGTGCCAGCAGCCCCTCGGGGCGACTATACACCGGGGAGCTGTTTTTT.

This chain connects TRBV5-1 to TRBJ2-1, with D perhaps matching TRBD1 (5 bases). In germline, CDR1 is SGHRS, CDR2 YFSETQ. The CDR3 is 15 residues long. V lost 4 bases to trimming and J lost 1 base, with 12 bases between them. The CDR3 DNA is TGCGCCAGCAGCAAGGACATAGGGTCCTACAATGAGCAGTTCTTC. Its protein is CASSKDIGSYNEQFF.

The genes are TRBV28 and TRBJ2-7; 9 nucleotides line up with TRBD1. The J segment lost 1 base and the V segment lost 6 bases, leaving 7 bases of the junction unmatched. Looked up from germline, CDR1 is MDHEN and CDR2 is SYDVKM. The CDR3 sequence is 15 residues long. The CDR3 DNA sequence: TGTGCCAGCAGACCGGAAGGGACAGGGTCCTACGAGCAGTACTTC. Protein product: CASRPEGTGSYEQYF.

The chain recombines TRBV2 with TRBJ1-3; 7 nucleotides line up with TRBD1. Germline V gene sequence: CDR1 SNHLY, CDR2 FYNNEI. The V segment lost 3 bases and the J segment 0 bases; nucleotides outside the gene matches: 2. The CDR3 is 15 amino acids. For the CDR3, the DNA is TGTGCCAGCAGTGACAGGGGGATCTCTGGAAACACCATATATTTT. This encodes CASSDRGISGNTIYF.

This chain connects TRBV6-1 to TRBJ1-1; D is ambiguous. Between the trimmed V and J ends, which lost 3 bases and 4 bases, there was a span of 12 bases. The CDR3 spans 14 residues. CDR1 MNHNS and CDR2 SASEGT come from the germline V gene. As DNA, the CDR3 is TGTGCCAGCAGTGATCTAGCAGGACCCACTGAAGCTTTCTTT. This encodes CASSDLAGPTEAFF.

The CDR3 coding sequence is TGTGCCAGCAGCCAAGACTCTGGGGCCAACGTCCTGACTTTC. Translated: CASSQDSGANVLTF. The gene calls are TRBV7-9 and TRBJ2-6; D ambiguous. Germline lookup yields CDR1 SEHNR and CDR2 FQNEAQ (reference sequence). The CDR3 has 14 residues. V lost 5 bases and J 0 bases, leaving 5 bases between the germline ends.

This chain connects TRBV5-6 to TRBJ1-6; possible D gene TRBD1, 5 bases. V was clipped by 2 bases and J by 5 bases, with 14 bases between them. CDR1 SGHDT and CDR2 YYEEEE come from the germline V gene. The CDR3 contains 16 residues. The CDR3 is CASSFRGLPDNSPLHF. As DNA, the CDR3 is TGTGCCAGCAGCTTTAGGGGCTTGCCCGATAATTCACCCCTCCACTTT.

The CDR3 DNA follows: TGTGCCAGTAGTATAGGGGACAGGGGTGGGGAGACCCAGTACTTC. Translation gives CASSIGDRGGETQYF. This chain links TRBV19 with TRBJ2-5, with 10 positions matching TRBD1. In germline, CDR1 is LNHDA, CDR2 SQIVND (reference sequence). The CDR3 loop spans 15 amino acids. V lost 1 base to trimming and J lost 5 bases; unmatched junction nucleotides: 4.

V gene TRBV6-1 combines with J gene TRBJ2-7; D is uncertain. Germline CDR1 and CDR2: MNHNS and SASEGT. The CDR3 totals 13 residues. Trimming left V 1 base short and J 3 bases short, with 7 bases between. CDR3 sequence: CASSEGLDYEQYF. Here the CDR3 DNA reads TGTGCCAGCAGTGAAGGGCTGGACTACGAGCAGTACTTC.

To note about this clone: One end of the junction fails to match germline, which may point to a read error. Other DNA sequences in this specimen translate into the identical CDR3. CDR3 in DNA: TGTGCTTGGAGATCGGGAGCGGGAGTGGCAGATACGCAGTATTTT. As protein: CAWRSGAGVADTQYF. The chain links TRBV30 to TRBJ2-3; 8 bases match TRBD2. Germline assignment: CDR1 GTSNPN and CDR2 SVGIG (reference sequence). CDR3 length: 15 amino acids.

This chain joins TRBV3-1 (or the pseudogene TRBV3-2) and TRBJ2-1; 9 bases line up with TRBD2. With V trimmed by 4 bases and J by 8 bases, 6 bases remained unmatched. The CDR3 has 14 amino acids. The germline CDR1 and CDR2 sequences are LGHDT and YNNKEL (reference sequence). The CDR3 reads CASSPSGRSDEQFF. CDR3 DNA: TGTGCCAGCAGCCCCAGCGGGAGGAGCGATGAGCAGTTCTTC.

The J gene is TRBJ1-6, the V gene TRBV2, with D maybe TRBD1 (6 bases). CDR1 is SNHLY and CDR2 is FYNNEI in the germline V gene. Trimming took 2 bases from V and 10 from J, leaving 12 bases between them. CDR3 length equals 14 residues. CDR3 amino acids: CASSELGARSPLHF. The CDR3 nucleotides read TGTGCCAGCAGTGAATTGGGGGCACGGTCACCCCTCCACTTT.

The chain carries TRBV5-1 and TRBJ2-7, with 8 bases identical to TRBD2. V dropped 4 bases and J dropped 3; count of bases not matched to a gene: 3. CDR3 size: 13 residues. Germline values: CDR1 SGHRS, CDR2 YFSETQ. As DNA, the CDR3 is TGCGCCAGCAGCCCGGGGGGGATCTACGAGCAGTACTTC. It yields the protein CASSPGGIYEQYF.

As concerns this clone: Other DNA sequences from this sample encode an identical CDR3 as well. The chain has TRBV5-1 and TRBJ2-7, with 9 bases aligning to TRBD1. V lost 5 bases, J lost 4 bases, and 7 bases stayed unmatched. This CDR3 has 14 amino acids. CDR1 SGHRS and CDR2 YFSETQ come from the germline V gene. The CDR3, as DNA: TGCGCCAGCAGTTCCGGGACAGGGTCGTACGAGCAGTACTTC. It specifies CASSSGTGSYEQYF.

This chain uses TRBV5-8 with TRBJ1-1; 10 bases line up with TRBD1. CDR1 is SGHTS, CDR2 YDEGEE, per germline. V was clipped by 3 bases and J by 5 bases; unmatched bases: 7. The CDR3 runs 15 residues. In DNA form, the CDR3 reads TGTGCCAGCAGCTCTGGACAGGGGGGGAGTACTGAAGCTTTCTTT. Its protein is CASSSGQGGSTEAFF.